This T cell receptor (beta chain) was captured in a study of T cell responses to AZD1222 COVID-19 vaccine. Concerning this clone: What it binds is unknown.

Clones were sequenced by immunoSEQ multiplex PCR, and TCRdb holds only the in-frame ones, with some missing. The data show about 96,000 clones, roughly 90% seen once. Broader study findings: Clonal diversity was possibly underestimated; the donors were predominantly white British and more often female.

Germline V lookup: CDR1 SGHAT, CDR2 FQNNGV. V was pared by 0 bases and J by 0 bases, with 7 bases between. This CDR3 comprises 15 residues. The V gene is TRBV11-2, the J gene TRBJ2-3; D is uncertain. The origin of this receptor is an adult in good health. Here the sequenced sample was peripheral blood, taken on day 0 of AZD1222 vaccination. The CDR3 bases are TGTGCCAGCAGCTTAGACGGAGTTAGCACAGATACGCAGTATTTT. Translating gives CASSLDGVSTDTQYF. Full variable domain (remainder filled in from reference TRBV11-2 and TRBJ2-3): EAGVAQSPRYKIIEKRQSVAFWCNPISGHATLYWYQQILGQGPKLLIQFQNNGVVDDSQLPKDRFSAERLKGVDSTLKIQPAKLEDSAVYLCASSLDGVSTDTQYFGPGTRLTVL.